The clone carrying this TCR beta chain showed up just once. This specimen comes from a study of blood T cell repertoires in COVID-19. Across the study: Whether acute or convalescent, the COVID-19 samples came from the United States, Italy and Spain.

The CDR3 totals 15 residues. CDR1 LNHDA and CDR2 SQIVND come from the germline V gene (reference sequence). Trimming at V came to 7 bases and at J to 6 bases, leaving 10 bases not matched to a gene. In the original processing: Estimation of nucleated cell counts was performed using reference gene primer amplification. TCRdb's copy holds only in-frame clones and misses some; the assay was immunoSEQ multiplex PCR. The V and J calls and the clone size are those of that table, but D and trimming were determined from the DNA. The table lists about 140,000 clones, about 86% of them singletons, with roughly 8% in the top ten.

This sequence joins TRBV19 and TRBJ1-5, with TRBD1 matching 9 bases. The sample was peripheral blood. The source is a woman aged 55-69 years with acute or convalescent COVID-19. This CDR3 reads CASTSGGTGRQPQHF. CDR3 bases: TGTGCCAGTACCTCTGGGGGGACAGGGCGTCAGCCCCAGCATTTT. The full variable domain, its missing parts supplied by reference TRBV19 and TRBJ1-5, is DGGITQSPKYLFRKEGQNVTLSCEQNLNHDAMYWYRQDPGQGLRLIYYSQIVNDFQKGDIAEGYSVSREKKESFPLTVTSAQKNPTAFYLCASTSGGTGRQPQHFGDGTRLSIL.